The present entry profiles one TCR beta chain with its context. Antigen: not known. PCR was performed using 60 Vbeta and 13 Jbeta primers. TCRdb's table, derived via immunoSEQ multiplex PCR, lists solely in-frame clones and lacks some. This table has around 150,000 clones, roughly three quarters appearing once. These data are taken from a study of cytomegalovirus exposure and HLA in healthy donors. CDR3 length: 14 residues. The germline CDR1 and CDR2 sequences are MDHEN and SYDVKM. The V gene end was trimmed by 7 bases and the J gene end by 5 bases; junction bases not matched to a gene: 7. Study-wide results and caveats: TCR beta chains numbering 150 to 200 were designated cytomegalovirus-associated.

The sample comprised PBMCs. The V call is TRBV28, the J call TRBJ2-5; 10 nucleotides agree with TRBD2. This receptor was identified in a man aged 25 to 40 in good health and CMV-seronegative. The DNA for the CDR3 is TGTGCCAGCACACAAGCGGGAGGGCCGGAGACCCAGTACTTC. Its translation is CASTQAGGPETQYF.